This TCR beta chain was obtained from a study of T cell responses to AZD1222 COVID-19 vaccine (dated by TCRdb to the early 2020s). About the study as a whole: AZD1222 recipients with second doses at about 4 weeks or about 12 weeks were pooled, because spike-specific TCR depth and breadth did not differ between schedules. TCR sequencing was performed for 230 to 250 trial participants, of whom some 200 were given two doses of AZD1222 and approximately 26 were given two doses of MenACWY control vaccine. Trial participants were enrolled by age into 18-55, 56-69 and 70-plus year subgroups, with roughly 160, 29 and 62 TCR-sequenced participants respectively.

Summary of the overall study and its limitations: Only five or six AZD1222 recipients were SARS-CoV-2 seropositive at baseline, limiting conclusions about previously exposed vaccinees. After two AZD1222 doses, spike-specific TCR breadth and depth were significantly higher than at day 0 and than in MenACWY recipients. Most participants were white British and females outnumbered males, and the authors suggested that clonal diversity may have been underestimated. Because no samples from the day 14 peak response were available, repertoires could be characterized only after the peak T cell response. The whole spike protein was spanned by vaccine-associated CD4 TCRs, and dominant responses were seen in regions 160-218 and 743-854. In the small 56-69-year group, the increase in depth fell short of significance, most likely because of low power. Reportedly, almost half of the unique spike-specific TCRs recognized epitopes lying outside the regions that are mutated in the B.1.351 and B.1.1.7 variants.

The CDR3 regions of human TCRbeta chains were analyzed by immunosequencing. The authors' analysis ran thus. Repertoire TCRs were matched against a reference library of SARS-CoV-2-specific TCRs generated with the MIRA antigen-specificity platform. Breadth was defined as the fraction of unique TCRs that were SARS-CoV-2-associated. Depth was defined as the fraction of total T cells that were SARS-CoV-2-associated. Each spike-specific TCR was assigned to its reactive spike region and to a CD4 or CD8 class using the MIRA data. Log10-transformed breadth and depth values were compared by one-way ANOVA with Sidak's multiple comparisons tests. TCRdb obtained this table from immuneACCESS and retained in-frame rearrangements with V and J assigned. These tables miss some clones; where compared with another copy, unresolved V genes account for less than half of the shortfall, and the remainder is unexplained. V, J and clone size reflect that table, while D and trimming were determined from the DNA. The sample table holds approximately 120,000 clones, of which roughly nine tenths were seen once. Approximately 4.2% of the sample is taken by the ten largest.

The time point label, as the study defines it: baseline before first vaccination. Vaccinee samples were obtained from the UK trials COV001 and COV002, which included a single-blind randomized controlled phase 2/3 trial of AZD1222 (ChAdOx1 nCoV-19) in healthy adults. For TCRbeta chain sequencing, PBMC samples were collected from trial participants at day 0 and at day 28 after the second dose. Concerning this clone: Its antigen specificity is not known. Base quality data are lacking; no much larger clone is found one base away.

Relative to germline, V is 6 bases shorter and J is 0 bases shorter, with 6 bases between their ends. The germline V gene yields SGHTA for CDR1 and FQGNSA for CDR2. The CDR3 goes from the cysteine to the phenylalanine over 14 residues. Kept here is only the CDR3 DNA, which spans 42 bases and is read in frame from base 1. The TCR originated in an adult in good health. Recombination linked TRBV7-2 to TRBJ1-6, with no D gene named confidently. This specimen was peripheral blood, taken on day 0 of AZD1222 vaccination. CDR3 region: CASRLSSYNSPLHF. The nucleotide sequence is given as TGTGCCAGCAGATTAAGCTCCTATAATTCACCCCTCCACTTT.